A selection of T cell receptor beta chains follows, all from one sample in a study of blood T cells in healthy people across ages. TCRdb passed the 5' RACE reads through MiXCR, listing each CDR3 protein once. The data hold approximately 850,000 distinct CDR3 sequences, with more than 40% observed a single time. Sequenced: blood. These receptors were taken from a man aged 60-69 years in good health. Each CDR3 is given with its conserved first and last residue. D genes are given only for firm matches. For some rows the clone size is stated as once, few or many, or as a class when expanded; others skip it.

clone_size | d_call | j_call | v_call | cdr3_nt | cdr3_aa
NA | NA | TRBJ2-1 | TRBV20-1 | TGCAGTGCTCAGCAATGGAGGACAGAATTTCCCTACAATGAGCAGTTCTTC | CSAQQWRTEFPYNEQFF
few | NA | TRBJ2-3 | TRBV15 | TGTGCCACCCCCTTGTCGGGCCTTGATGAACCGAAGGGGTATTTT | CATPLSGLDEPKGYF
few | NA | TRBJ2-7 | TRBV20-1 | TGCAGTGCTACCAGAGGGACTTCACCCTACGAGCAGTACTTC | CSATRGTSPYEQYF
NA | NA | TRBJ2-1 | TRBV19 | TGTGCCAGTAGTGGACTTTTTCGATCCAGCAATGAGCAGTTCTTC | CASSGLFRSSNEQFF
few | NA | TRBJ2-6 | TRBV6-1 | TGTGCCAGCAGCCCGCGACAGGTCTTTCCTACTGGGGCCAACGTCCTGACTTTC | CASSPRQVFPTGANVLTF
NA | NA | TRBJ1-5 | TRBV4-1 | TGCGCCAGCAGCCAAGATGGGCCCTCTTCCGGGGCTTTAAGCAATCAGCCCCAGCATTTT | CASSQDGPSSGALSNQPQHF
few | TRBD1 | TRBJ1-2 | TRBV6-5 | TGTGCCAGCAGTTACTCGATCGTCGACAGGGAGAGTTATGGCTACACCTTC | CASSYSIVDRESYGYTF
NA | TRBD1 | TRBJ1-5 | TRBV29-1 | TGCAGCGCTGCAGAAGGACAGGGAAATCAGCCCCAGCATTTT | CSAAEGQGNQPQHF
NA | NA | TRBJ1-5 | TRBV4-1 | TGCGCCAGCAGCCAAGCACAGCTAAGACGCAATCAGCCCCAGCATTTT | CASSQAQLRRNQPQHF
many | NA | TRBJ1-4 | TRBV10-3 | TGTGCCACCCGCGGCGGAAATGAAAAACTGTTTTTT | CATRGGNEKLFF
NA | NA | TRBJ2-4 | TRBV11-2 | TGTGCCAGCAGCTTAATCTTGGGGGACATTCAGTACTTC | CASSLILGDIQYF
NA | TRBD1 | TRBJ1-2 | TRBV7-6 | TGTGCCAGCAGCTCTGACAGGGTCGGGGTCTATGGCTACACCTTC | CASSSDRVGVYGYTF
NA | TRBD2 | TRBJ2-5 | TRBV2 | TGTGCCTCCTCGCGGACTAGCGGGATCGAGGAAGAGACCCAGTACTTC | CASSRTSGIEEETQYF
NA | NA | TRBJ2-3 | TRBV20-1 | TGCAGTGCTAGAGTATCGTACAACGCGGATACGCAGTATTTT | CSARVSYNADTQYF
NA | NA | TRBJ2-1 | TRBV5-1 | TGCGCCAGCAGTAGACAGCCGAGCGACGTTGAGCAGTTCTTC | CASSRQPSDVEQFF
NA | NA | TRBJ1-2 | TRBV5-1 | TGCGCCAGCACCACGGGGGCAGGGAACTATGGCTACACCTTC | CASTTGAGNYGYTF
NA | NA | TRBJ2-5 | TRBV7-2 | TGTGCCAGCAGCCCAAGAGGGGAGCAAGAGACCCAGTACTTC | CASSPRGEQETQYF
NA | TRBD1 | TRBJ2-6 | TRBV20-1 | TGCAGTGCCAATATTAATCCGGGACAGCGGAGCGCTGGGGCCAACGTCCTGACTTTC | CSANINPGQRSAGANVLTF